The 20 T cell receptor beta chains listed next were all sequenced from one sample in a study of T cells in Graves' hyperthyroidism and ophthalmopathy. Template material for amplifying TCR beta CDR3 regions consisted of RNA transcripts. Using the HTBI primer set, a first-round RT-PCR was run on the TCR CDR3. TCRdb used MiXCR to reprocess the multiplex PCR reads, holding one entry per CDR3 protein. The table lists around 300,000 distinct CDR3 sequences, 13% of them singletons. The specimen was blood. The receptors here all came from a woman under 40 with Graves' hyperthyroidism that later progressed to Graves' ophthalmopathy.

This clonotype was observed many times. The V call is TRBV18, the J call TRBJ1-1, with D possibly matching TRBD1 (5 bases). CDR1 is KGHSH, CDR2 LQKENI, per germline. V was shortened by 3 bases and J by 1 base, with 12 bases between the two germline ends. This CDR3 has 15 residues. In DNA, the CDR3 is TGTGCCAGCTCACCGCCGGGACTGAAGAACACTGAAGCTTTCTTT. The encoded protein is CASSPPGLKNTEAFF.

This clonotype was counted many times. The gene calls are TRBV6-2 or TRBV6-3 and TRBJ2-7; 9 bases map to TRBD2. Looked up from germline, CDR1 is MNHEY and CDR2 is SVGEGT. This CDR3 comprises 16 residues. Germline trimming cut 0 bases from V and 7 bases from J; bases unmatched to any gene: 10. The CDR3 is CASSYSEREASLEQYF. The CDR3 DNA sequence: TGTGCCAGCAGTTACTCCGAGCGGGAGGCCTCCCTGGAGCAGTACTTC.

The gene calls are TRBV25-1 and TRBJ2-3, with 7 bases matching TRBD2. This CDR3 spans 15 amino acids. The V gene's germline CDR1 is MGHDK and CDR2 SYGVNS. The junction had 6 bases not matched to a gene; V was cut back by 6 bases and J by 0 bases. For the CDR3, the DNA is TGTGCCAGCAGAGGCCTAGCGGTCAGCACAGATACGCAGTATTTT. It encodes CASRGLAVSTDTQYF.

This clonotype was detected ten times or more. This rearrangement joins TRBV18 to TRBJ1-2; D possibly corresponds to TRBD1 (6 bases). This CDR3 has 13 amino acids. The ends were cut back, 2 bases at V and 5 bases at J, with 9 bases in the middle. The germline gives CDR1 KGHSH, CDR2 LQKENI. The CDR3 spells CASSPAGAYGYTF. The CDR3 region has the DNA TGTGCCAGCTCACCAGCAGGGGCGTATGGCTACACCTTC.

This clonotype was seen repeatedly, ten times or more. This chain uses TRBV7-2 with TRBJ2-1; 9 nucleotides agree with TRBD2. Trimming took 3 bases from V and 10 from J; bases not matched to a gene: 7. This CDR3 comprises 14 residues. CDR1 SGHTA and CDR2 FQGNSA come from the germline V gene. In DNA, the CDR3 is TGTGCCAGCAGCTTGACCCCCACTAGCGGGGAGCAGTTCTTC. It yields the protein CASSLTPTSGEQFF.

This clonotype was detected many times. The rearrangement uses TRBV24-1 and TRBJ2-2; TRBD2 matches at 10 bases. Germline values: CDR1 KGHDR, CDR2 SFDVKD. CDR3 length: 15 amino acids. Trimming cost V 8 bases and J 1 base; bases outside gene matches: 3. As DNA, the CDR3 is TGTGCCACCATGGGGACTAGCGTGAACACCGGGGAGCTGTTTTTT. As protein: CATMGTSVNTGELFF.

This clonotype was counted a few times. V usage is TRBV6-1 and J usage is TRBJ1-5, with D unclear. The V end lost 2 bases, the J end lost 0 bases, and 8 bases lay between the germline ends. The CDR3 is 15 amino acids. CDR1 and CDR2 (germline): MNHNS, SASEGT. The CDR3 protein is CASSELGYSNQPQHF. CDR3 bases: TGTGCCAGCAGTGAATTAGGTTATAGCAATCAGCCCCAGCATTTT.

This clonotype was recorded many times. The chain is built from TRBV10-3 and TRBJ2-3; TRBD1 is a possible D gene (5 bases). The germline gives CDR1 ENHRY, CDR2 SYGVKD. V gave up 10 bases and J gave up 1 base, with 15 bases separating them. The CDR3 is 14 amino acids. CDR3 nucleotide sequence: TGTGCCACCGCAGGGTCGGAAGGCACAGATACGCAGTATTTT. It codes for CATAGSEGTDTQYF.

Points on this clonotype: Compared with germline, one end of the junction differs, possibly owing to a read error. The rearrangement joins TRBV4-1 to TRBJ2-7; D gene uncertain. Looked up from germline, CDR1 is MGHRA and CDR2 is YSYEKL. The CDR3 loop spans 15 amino acids. DNA for the CDR3: TGCGCCAGCATCCAAGACCAGGACCCGTCGTACGAGCAGTACTTC. Amino acids: CASIQDQDPSYEQYF.

This clonotype came up many times. This chain uses TRBV3-1 with TRBJ2-2; the D is unclear. Trimming shortened V by 4 bases and J by 8 bases, and 8 bases separated the two germline ends. The CDR3 loop spans 12 amino acids. Germline V gene data show CDR1 as LGHDT and CDR2 as YNNKEL (reference sequence). As DNA, the CDR3 is TGTGCCAGCAGCCCCCTAACAGGGGAGCTGTTTTTT. Its protein is CASSPLTGELFF.

J is TRBJ2-1 and V is TRBV15; tentatively, D is TRBD1 or TRBD2 (5 bases each). This CDR3 is built from 14 residues. Germline V gives CDR1 LNHNV, CDR2 YYDKDF (reference sequence). The V gene lost 3 bases and the J gene lost 8 bases, with 14 bases spanning the gap. The CDR3, as DNA: TGTGCCACCAGCAGTGAGGGGTCCCGGGATGAGCAGTTCTTC. Its translation is CATSSEGSRDEQFF.

This clonotype has at least ten counts. The V call is TRBV20-1, the J call TRBJ1-1; no definite D call. Germline loops: CDR1 DFQATT, CDR2 SNEGSKA (reference sequence). The CDR3 contains 14 residues. Trimming removed 2 bases at V and 7 bases at J, with 17 bases between. The CDR3 region has the DNA TGCAGTGCTAGACCTCTAGGGTCTGTCAATGAAGCTTTCTTT. This translates into CSARPLGSVNEAFF.

Comment on this clonotype: It may be a read error: a sequence one base away is much more abundant. This chain joins TRBV3-1 and TRBJ2-7; weak D call: TRBD1 (6 bases). Germline CDR1 reads LGHDT; CDR2 reads YNNKEL (reference sequence). This CDR3 region has 12 residues. DNA of the CDR3: TGTGCCAGCAGCCCCGACAGGTACGAGCAGAACTTC. Protein sequence: CASSPDRYEQNF.

Ten or more counts support this clonotype. The chain employs TRBV13 and TRBJ1-2, with D uncertain. V shed 4 bases and J shed 7 bases, with 10 bases lying between them. The CDR3 totals 12 residues. The germline CDR1 and CDR2 sequences are PRHDT and FYEKMQ (reference sequence). The CDR3 loop reads CASSSDKGGYTF. CDR3 sequence (DNA): TGTGCCAGCAGCTCCGATAAGGGTGGCTACACCTTC. Variable domain in full (rest from reference TRBV13 and TRBJ1-2): AAGVIQSPRHLIKEKRETATLKCYPIPRHDTVYWYQQGPGQDPQFLISFYEKMQSDKGSIPDRFSAQQFSDYHSELNMSSLELGDSALYFCASSSDKGGYTFGSGTRLTVV.

As to this clonotype: Since a much larger clone is just one base distant, this may be a read error. CDR3 in amino acids: CASSYPSAGGPPDTRYF. CDR3 bases: TGTGCCAGCAGTTACCCCTCGGCGGGAGGGCCACCAGATACGCGGTATTTT. The chain is built from TRBV28 and TRBJ2-3; 9 bases fit TRBD2. CDR3 length: 17 residues. Germline CDR1 is MDHEN and CDR2 is SYDVKM.

The CDR3 sequence is CSAPGGSSYNEQFF. The CDR3 region has the DNA TGCAGTGCTCCCGGAGGAAGCTCCTACAATGAGCAGTTCTTC. The V call is TRBV20-1, the J call TRBJ2-1; tentative D call: TRBD2 (5 bases). Germline V gene lookup returns CDR1 DFQATT and CDR2 SNEGSKA (reference sequence). The CDR3 runs 14 residues. V lost 5 bases, J lost 0 bases, and 11 bases lay in between.

The table lists this clonotype with many counts. V and J are TRBV6-2 or TRBV6-3 and TRBJ2-7, with no clear D. Trimming removed 11 bases from V and 6 bases from J, with 23 bases in between. The CDR3 sequence is 14 residues long. CDR1 MNHEY and CDR2 SVGEGT come from the germline V gene. The CDR3 DNA follows: TGTGCCCCCCCACCTGTCGAGGTATTCACCGAGCAGTACTTC. Its translation: CAPPPVEVFTEQYF.

This clonotype was seen more than once but under ten times. The chain couples TRBV4-2 to TRBJ2-1; D gene ambiguous. The CDR3 loop spans 12 amino acids. The V end was cut by 0 bases, the J end by 15 bases, with 12 bases between. The germline gives CDR1 LGHNA, CDR2 YNFKEQ. This CDR3 is CASSQDPGNPFF. The CDR3 nucleotides read TGTGCCAGCAGCCAAGACCCGGGCAATCCGTTCTTC.

The table lists this clonotype with many counts. The gene calls are TRBV30 and TRBJ2-1; 8 bases match TRBD2. The CDR3 runs 15 residues. The germline V gene has CDR1 GTSNPN and CDR2 SVGIG (reference sequence). V trimming: 4 bases; J trimming: 7 bases; junction bases outside the gene matches: 12. CDR3 DNA sequence: TGTGCCTGGATAGATAGGGGACTAGAGGGTAATGAGCAGTTCTTC. Translation: CAWIDRGLEGNEQFF.

In this sample, this clonotype turned up many times. This sequence joins TRBV28 and TRBJ2-1; 12 nucleotides line up with TRBD2. This CDR3 has 14 residues. CDR1 MDHEN and CDR2 SYDVKM come from the germline V gene. After removal of 10 bases from V and 6 bases from J, the junction contained 7 bases not matched to a gene. CDR3 loop: CATLAGGPSNEQFF. CDR3 in DNA: TGTGCCACCCTAGCGGGAGGGCCCTCCAATGAGCAGTTCTTC.